This T cell receptor (beta chain) is drawn from a study of regulatory T cells in long-lasting Graves disease. Study information: Under 3 months of antithyroid drugs had been taken by newly diagnosed Graves' patients.

For TCR beta, libraries came from iRepertoire HTBI primers and Arm-PCR of CDR3 regions. Original analysis: Samples revealed roughly 62 TRBV and over twelve TRBJ segments. Each CDR3 protein is one row after TCRdb ran MiXCR on the multiplex PCR reads. V and J calls and clone size were set by TCRdb, not the authors. The sample has about 560,000 distinct CDR3 sequences; 15% to 20% are singletons. Study-wide points: Persistent disease showed a preference for TRBV28, TRBJ1-2 and TRBJ2-5.

V lost 1 base and J lost 8; bases outside the gene matches: 7. This CDR3 comprises 14 residues. Germline V lookup: CDR1 LGHDT, CDR2 YNNKEL (reference sequence). This clonotype was recorded at least ten times. Its matching antigen is unknown. Time point given: newly diagnosed GD, antithyroid drugs for less than 3 months. From PBMCs, RNA was extracted and then used to make the TCR library. This sample was also put to use in a study of T cells in Graves' hyperthyroidism and ophthalmopathy. This second report adds: Hyperthyroidism had been newly diagnosed in patients aged 18 to 65, and its duration was under 2 months.

The chain couples TRBV3-1 to TRBJ1-2; 7 bases line up with TRBD1. This material consisted of peripheral blood mononuclear cells (PBMCs), taken at new diagnosis, from a patient treated with antithyroid drugs. This TCR was sampled from a man between 18 and 35 years old with Graves disease. The CDR3 protein is CASSQGQGAVGYTF. The DNA for the CDR3 is TGTGCCAGCAGCCAAGGACAGGGAGCAGTAGGCTACACCTTC.